Listed here are 16 T cell receptor beta chains from one sample, sequenced in a study of technical replicates of blood from several donors. Only in-frame clones appear in the TCRdb table, and some are missing; sequencing was by immunoSEQ multiplex PCR. This sample has approximately 100,000 clones; approximately 95% occur once, and the top ten carry less than 0.25%. The sample comprised T cells isolated from PBMCs. The receptor source for this set is a human donor in good health.

The CDR3 reads CATLLTGMGYTF. The DNA of the CDR3 is TGTGCCACCCTCCTGACAGGGATGGGCTACACCTTC. J is TRBJ1-2 and V is TRBV2, with TRBD1 matching 7 bases. Germline V gene sequence: CDR1 SNHLY, CDR2 FYNNEI. The ends lost 10 bases at V and 8 bases at J; junction bases unmatched: 10. The CDR3 is 12 residues long.

This clone was recorded once. The chain uses TRBV14 and TRBJ2-7; maybe TRBD1 (6 bases). V lost 3 bases to trimming and J lost 5 bases, with 14 bases between them. This CDR3 is 14 amino acids long. The germline V gene encodes CDR1 SGHDN and CDR2 FVKESK. The CDR3 DNA reads as TGTGCCAGCAGCCAGACAGGTGGAGGACACGAGCAGTACTTC. It encodes CASSQTGGGHEQYF.

The chain combines TRBV2 with TRBJ2-6; TRBD2 might be the D (6 bases). Germline CDR1 SNHLY, CDR2 FYNNEI. The V gene lost 6 bases and the J gene lost 0 bases, with 9 bases spanning the gap. This CDR3 is built from 15 residues. In DNA, the CDR3 is TGTGCCAGCAGGGGACTCTTCTCTGGGGCCAACGTCCTGACTTTC. Its protein product is CASRGLFSGANVLTF. Variable domain in full (rest from reference TRBV2 and TRBJ2-6): EPEVTQTPSHQVTQMGQEVILRCVPISNHLYFYWYRQILGQKVEFLVSFYNNEISEKSEIFDDQFSVERPDGSNFTLKIRSTKLEDSAMYFCASRGLFSGANVLTFGAGSRLTVL.

This chain uses TRBV28 with TRBJ2-5; D is perhaps TRBD1 (6 bases). Germline V CDR1 and CDR2: MDHEN, SYDVKM. This CDR3 spans 14 amino acids. V gave up 5 bases and J gave up 2 bases, with 12 bases separating them. CDR3 nucleotides: TGTGCCAGCAGTATCTCTAGGGGGCAAGAGACCCAGTACTTC. It encodes CASSISRGQETQYF. The full variable domain, in which reference TRBV28 and TRBJ2-5 provide the parts outside the CDR3, is DVKVTQSSRYLVKRTGEKVFLECVQDMDHENMFWYRQDPGLGLRLIYFSYDVKMKEKGDIPEGYSVSREKKERFSLILESASTNQTSMYLCASSISRGQETQYFGPGTRLLVL.

The CDR3 DNA reads as TGTGCCAGCATGGCGGCCCAAAACATTCAGTACTTC. It encodes CASMAAQNIQYF. The chain uses TRBV6-1 and TRBJ2-4; D is unclear. The CDR3 consists of 12 residues. V lost 7 bases to trimming and J lost 5 bases, with 9 bases between them. CDR1 MNHNS and CDR2 SASEGT come from the germline V gene.

This chain uses TRBV7-9 with TRBJ2-7, with 7 positions matching TRBD2. There are 14 residues in the CDR3. The J segment lost 2 bases and the V segment lost 1 base, leaving 2 bases of the junction unmatched. Germline-derived CDR1 and CDR2 are SEHNR and FQNEAQ (reference sequence). Written as DNA, the CDR3 is TGTGCCAGCAGCTTAGTAGCGGGTACCTACGAGCAGTACTTC. Encoded protein: CASSLVAGTYEQYF.

The gene calls are TRBV28 and TRBJ2-1; D is perhaps TRBD2 (6 bases). Per the germline V gene, CDR1 is MDHEN and CDR2 is SYDVKM. The CDR3 contains 15 residues. V lost 5 bases, J lost 6 bases, and 17 bases lay in between. For the CDR3, the DNA is TGTGCCAGCAGTGTGGACTACCCACCTTCCAATGAGCAGTTCTTC. Its translation: CASSVDYPPSNEQFF.

The table lists this clone with a count of one. The rearrangement uses TRBV7-8 and TRBJ2-5, with 8 bases identical to TRBD2. V gave up 6 bases and J gave up 3 bases; unmatched junction bases: 12. Germline CDR1 and CDR2: SGHVS and FQNEAQ. The CDR3 is 16 amino acids. The CDR3 DNA is TGTGCCAGCAGGCGAAGTCCGGGACTAGTGAAAGAGACCCAGTACTTC. Protein: CASRRSPGLVKETQYF.

This rearrangement joins TRBV9 to TRBJ2-5; TRBD1 is a possible D gene (5 bases). The CDR3 is 17 amino acids. CDR1 and CDR2 (germline): SGDLS, YYNGEE. Trimming removed 2 bases from V and 4 bases from J, with 21 bases in between. CDR3 nucleotides: TGTGCCAGCAGCGTGAATACACAGGTTTCGCAGGGAGAGACCCAGTACTTC. Residues: CASSVNTQVSQGETQYF. Looking up the rest from reference TRBV9 and TRBJ2-5 gives the full variable domain: DSGVTQTPKHLITATGQRVTLRCSPRSGDLSVYWYQQSLDQGLQFLIQYYNGEERAKGNILERFSAQQFPDLHSELNLSSLELGDSALYFCASSVNTQVSQGETQYFGPGTRLLVL.

V usage is TRBV10-3 and J usage is TRBJ2-1; 8 bases map to TRBD2. In germline, CDR1 is ENHRY, CDR2 SYGVKD. This CDR3 spans 16 amino acids. Unmatched junction bases numbered 12, after V lost 6 bases and J lost 5 bases. The DNA for the CDR3 is TGTGCCATCAGCCTTCCGGGACTAGAGGGGGACAATGAGCAGTTCTTC. It yields the protein CAISLPGLEGDNEQFF.

The chain employs TRBV18 and TRBJ2-7; 7 nucleotides align to TRBD1. Germline assignment: CDR1 KGHSH and CDR2 LQKENI. V was clipped by 5 bases and J by 0 bases; unmatched bases: 4. The CDR3 spans 14 residues. The CDR3 loop is CASSSRDSSYEQYF. The CDR3 DNA reads as TGTGCCAGCTCATCCCGGGACAGCTCCTACGAGCAGTACTTC. Combining the CDR3 with reference TRBV18 and TRBJ2-7 gives the whole variable domain NAGVMQNPRHLVRRRGQEARLRCSPMKGHSHVYWYRQLPEEGLKFMVYLQKENIIDESGMPKERFSAEFPKEGPSILRIQQVVRGDSAAYFCASSSRDSSYEQYFGPGTRLTVT.

The rearrangement links TRBV13 to TRBJ1-4; possible D gene TRBD1, 5 bases. CDR1 and CDR2 from the germline V gene are PRHDT and FYEKMQ (reference sequence). V shed 5 bases and J shed 4 bases, with 14 bases lying between them. CDR3 size: 15 residues. This CDR3 reads CASSPRRGSNEKLFF. The CDR3 region has the DNA TGTGCCAGCAGCCCCCGGCGGGGGAGTAATGAAAAACTGTTTTTT.

This chain joins TRBV7-8 and TRBJ2-1; perhaps TRBD1 as D (5 bases). The CDR3 runs to 14 residues. From germline, CDR1 is SGHVS and CDR2 FQNEAQ. V was trimmed by 4 bases and J by 8 bases, leaving 15 bases between them. The CDR3 spells CASSSGYWTDEQFF. The CDR3 nucleotides read TGTGCCAGCAGCTCAGGGTACTGGACCGATGAGCAGTTCTTC.

This clone appeared once. The chain is built from TRBV9 and TRBJ2-1; 14 bases agree with TRBD2. Germline V lookup: CDR1 SGDLS, CDR2 YYNGEE. The CDR3 loop spans 16 amino acids. V shed 4 bases and J 9 bases; nucleotides not matched to a gene: 9. This chain's CDR3 is CASSSQGLAGGGEQFF. The DNA of the CDR3 is TGTGCCAGCAGCAGCCAAGGACTAGCGGGGGGCGGTGAGCAGTTCTTC.

This clone showed up just once. The J gene is TRBJ2-3, the V gene TRBV2; D is possibly TRBD2 (5 bases). V gave up 5 bases and J gave up 10 bases, with 13 bases separating them. In germline, CDR1 is SNHLY, CDR2 FYNNEI. CDR3 size: 12 residues. As DNA, the CDR3 is TGTGCCAGCAGTCTAGGGAGATTGGCGCAGTATTTT. Its protein is CASSLGRLAQYF.

Remarks on this clone: The sample has other DNA sequences that encode this CDR3 too. The chain employs TRBV28 and TRBJ2-7, with 9 bases lining up with TRBD2. Trimming cost V 5 bases and J 4 bases; bases outside gene matches: 9. CDR3 length equals 15 residues. The germline V gene has CDR1 MDHEN and CDR2 SYDVKM. CDR3: CASSDGLARDYEQYF. The CDR3 bases are TGTGCCAGCAGTGACGGACTAGCGCGGGATTACGAGCAGTACTTC.